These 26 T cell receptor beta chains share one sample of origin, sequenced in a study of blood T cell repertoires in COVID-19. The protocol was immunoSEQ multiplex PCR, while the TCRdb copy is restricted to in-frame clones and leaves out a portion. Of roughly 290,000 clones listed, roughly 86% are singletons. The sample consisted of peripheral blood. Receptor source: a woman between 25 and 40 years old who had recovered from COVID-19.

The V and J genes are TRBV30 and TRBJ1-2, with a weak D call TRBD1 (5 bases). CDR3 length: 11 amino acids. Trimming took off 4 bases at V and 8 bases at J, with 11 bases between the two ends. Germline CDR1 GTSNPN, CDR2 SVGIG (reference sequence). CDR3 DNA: TGTGCCTGGAAACCAGGGTTCGGCTACACCTTC. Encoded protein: CAWKPGFGYTF.

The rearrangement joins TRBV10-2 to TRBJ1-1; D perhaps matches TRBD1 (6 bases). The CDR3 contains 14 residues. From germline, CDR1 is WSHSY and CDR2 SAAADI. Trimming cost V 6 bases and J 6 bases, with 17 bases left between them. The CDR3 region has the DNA TGCGCCAGCAGCCCTCCGGGGGGGGCCTCTGAAGCTTTCTTT. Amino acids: CASSPPGGASEAFF.

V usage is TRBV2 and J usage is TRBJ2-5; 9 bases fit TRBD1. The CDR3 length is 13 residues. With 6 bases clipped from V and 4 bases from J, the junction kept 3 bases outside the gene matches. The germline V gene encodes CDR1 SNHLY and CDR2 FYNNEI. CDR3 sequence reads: CASRTGQGETQYF. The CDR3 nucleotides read TGTGCCAGCAGAACGGGACAGGGAGAGACCCAGTACTTC.

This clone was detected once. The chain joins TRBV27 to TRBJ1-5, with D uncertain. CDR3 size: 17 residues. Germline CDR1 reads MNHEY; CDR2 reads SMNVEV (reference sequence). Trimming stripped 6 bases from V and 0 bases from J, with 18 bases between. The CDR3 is CASSSWPGDYSNQPQHF. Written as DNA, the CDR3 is TGTGCCAGCAGCTCGTGGCCGGGTGATTATAGCAATCAGCCCCAGCATTTT.

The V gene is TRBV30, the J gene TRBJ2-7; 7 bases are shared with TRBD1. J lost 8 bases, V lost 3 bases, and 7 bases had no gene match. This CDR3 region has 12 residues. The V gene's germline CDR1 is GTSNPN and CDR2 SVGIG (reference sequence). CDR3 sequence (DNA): TGTGCCTGGAGACGGGACAGCTATCAGCAGTACTTC. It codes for CAWRRDSYQQYF. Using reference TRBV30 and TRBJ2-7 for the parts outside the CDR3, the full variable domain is SQTIHQWPATLVQPVGSPLSLECTVEGTSNPNLYWYRQAAGRGLQLLFYSVGIGQISSEVPQNLSASRPQDRQFILSSKKLLLSDSGFYLCAWRRDSYQQYFGPGTRLTVT.

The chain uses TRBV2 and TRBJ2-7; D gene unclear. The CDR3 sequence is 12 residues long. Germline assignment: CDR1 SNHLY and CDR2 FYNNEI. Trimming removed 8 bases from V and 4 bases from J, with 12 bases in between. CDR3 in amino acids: CASLLLVYEQYF. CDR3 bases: TGTGCCAGCCTATTACTCGTTTACGAGCAGTACTTC.

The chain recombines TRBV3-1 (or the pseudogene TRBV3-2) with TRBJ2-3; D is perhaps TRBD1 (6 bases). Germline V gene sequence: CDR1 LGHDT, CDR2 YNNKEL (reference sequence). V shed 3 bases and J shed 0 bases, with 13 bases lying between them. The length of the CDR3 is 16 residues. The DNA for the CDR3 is TGTGCCAGCAGCCAGGCTACAGGGTCTAGCACAGATACGCAGTATTTT. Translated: CASSQATGSSTDTQYF.

The CDR3 nucleotides are TGTGCCAGCAGCGCCCCCCCGGGACAGGGTACCGGGGAGCTGTTTTTT. It is translated as CASSAPPGQGTGELFF. The chain employs TRBV5-4 and TRBJ2-2; 9 bases fit TRBD1. The V gene's germline CDR1 is SGHNT and CDR2 YYREEE (reference sequence). The trim removed 4 bases at V and 5 bases at J, leaving 9 bases unmatched. CDR3 length equals 16 residues. The whole variable domain, filled in from reference TRBV5-4 and TRBJ2-2, reads ETGVTQSPTHLIKTRGQQVTLRCSSQSGHNTVSWYQQALGQGPQFIFQYYREEENGRGNFPPRFSGLQFPNYSSELNVNALELDDSALYLCASSAPPGQGTGELFFGEGSRLTVL.

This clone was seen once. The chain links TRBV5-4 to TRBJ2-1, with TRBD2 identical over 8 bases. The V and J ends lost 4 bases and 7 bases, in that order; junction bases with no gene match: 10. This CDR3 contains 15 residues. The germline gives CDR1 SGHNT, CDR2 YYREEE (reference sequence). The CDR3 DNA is TGTGCCAGCAGCCTGGACCCCGCGGGAGGTAATGAGCAGTTCTTC. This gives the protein CASSLDPAGGNEQFF.

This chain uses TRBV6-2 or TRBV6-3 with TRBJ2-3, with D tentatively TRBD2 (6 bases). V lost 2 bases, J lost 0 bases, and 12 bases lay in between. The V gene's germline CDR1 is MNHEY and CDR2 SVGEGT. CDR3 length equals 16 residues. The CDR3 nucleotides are TGTGCCAGCAGTTACGGCTGGGGGGTTAGCACAGATACGCAGTATTTT. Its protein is CASSYGWGVSTDTQYF.

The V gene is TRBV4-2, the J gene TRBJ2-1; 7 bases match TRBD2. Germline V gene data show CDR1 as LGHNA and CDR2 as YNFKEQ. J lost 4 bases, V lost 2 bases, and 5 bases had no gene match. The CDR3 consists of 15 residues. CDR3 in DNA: TGTGCCAGCAGCCAATTGAGCGGGGATTACAATGAGCAGTTCTTC. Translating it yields CASSQLSGDYNEQFF.

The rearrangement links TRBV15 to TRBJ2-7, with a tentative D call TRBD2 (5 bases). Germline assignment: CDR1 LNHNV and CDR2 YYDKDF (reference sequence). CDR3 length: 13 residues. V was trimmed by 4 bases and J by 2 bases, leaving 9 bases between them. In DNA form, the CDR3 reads TGTGCCACCAGCACTGGACTGCCCTACGAGCAGTACTTC. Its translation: CATSTGLPYEQYF.

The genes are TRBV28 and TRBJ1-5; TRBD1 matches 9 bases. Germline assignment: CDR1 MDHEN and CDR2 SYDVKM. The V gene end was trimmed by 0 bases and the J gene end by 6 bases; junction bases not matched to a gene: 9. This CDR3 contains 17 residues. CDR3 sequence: CASSLWGQGRKSQPQHF. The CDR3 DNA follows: TGTGCCAGCAGTTTATGGGGACAGGGAAGGAAAAGTCAGCCCCAGCATTTT.

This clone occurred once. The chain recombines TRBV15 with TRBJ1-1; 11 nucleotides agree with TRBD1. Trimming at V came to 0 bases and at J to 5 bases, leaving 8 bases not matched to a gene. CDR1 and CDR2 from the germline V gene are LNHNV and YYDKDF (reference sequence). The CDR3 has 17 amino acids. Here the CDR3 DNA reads TGTGCCACCAGCAGAGAAGTTTACGGGACAGGGGGGACTGAAGCTTTCTTT. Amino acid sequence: CATSREVYGTGGTEAFF.

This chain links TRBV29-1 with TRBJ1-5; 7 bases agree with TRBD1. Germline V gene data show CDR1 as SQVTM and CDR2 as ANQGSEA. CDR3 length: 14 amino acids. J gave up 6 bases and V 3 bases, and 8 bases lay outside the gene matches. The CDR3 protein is CSVEGTGVGQPQHF. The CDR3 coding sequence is TGCAGCGTTGAGGGAACAGGGGTTGGTCAGCCCCAGCATTTT.

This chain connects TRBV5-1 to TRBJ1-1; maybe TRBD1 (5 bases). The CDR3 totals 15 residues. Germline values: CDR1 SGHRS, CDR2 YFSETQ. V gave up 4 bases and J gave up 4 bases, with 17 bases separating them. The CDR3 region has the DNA TGCGCCAGCAGCCAGCTCAGGGAAATGGGCACTGAAGCTTTCTTT. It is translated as CASSQLREMGTEAFF. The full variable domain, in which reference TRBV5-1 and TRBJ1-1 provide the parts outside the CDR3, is KAGVTQTPRYLIKTRGQQVTLSCSPISGHRSVSWYQQTPGQGLQFLFEYFSETQRNKGNFPGRFSGRQFSNSRSEMNVSTLELGDSALYLCASSQLREMGTEAFFGQGTRLTVV.

CDR3 DNA sequence: TGTGCCAGCAGCTTAGGGGGTACAGGGAACTATCTCACAGATACGCAGTATTTT. Its protein is CASSLGGTGNYLTDTQYF. The rearrangement links TRBV11-3 to TRBJ2-3; D perhaps matches TRBD1 (6 bases). The CDR3 totals 18 residues. The ends were cut back, 1 base at V and 2 bases at J, with 19 bases in the middle. Germline V gives CDR1 SGHNT, CDR2 YENEEA.

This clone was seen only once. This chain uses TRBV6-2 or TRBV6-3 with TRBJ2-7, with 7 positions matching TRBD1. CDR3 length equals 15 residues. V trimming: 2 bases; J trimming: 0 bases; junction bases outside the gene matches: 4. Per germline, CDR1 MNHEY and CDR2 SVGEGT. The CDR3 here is CASSYVGGGSYEQYF. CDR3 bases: TGTGCCAGCAGTTACGTAGGGGGCGGCTCCTACGAGCAGTACTTC.

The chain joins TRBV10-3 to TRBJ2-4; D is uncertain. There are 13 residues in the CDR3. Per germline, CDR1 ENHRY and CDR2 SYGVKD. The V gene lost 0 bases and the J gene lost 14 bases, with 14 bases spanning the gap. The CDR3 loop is CAISESLGSKEYF. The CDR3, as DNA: TGTGCCATCAGTGAGTCCCTGGGCAGCAAGGAGTACTTC.

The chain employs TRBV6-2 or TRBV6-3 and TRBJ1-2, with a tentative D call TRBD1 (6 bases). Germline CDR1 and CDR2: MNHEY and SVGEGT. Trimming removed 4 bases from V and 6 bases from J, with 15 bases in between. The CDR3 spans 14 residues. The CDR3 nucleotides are TGTGCCAGCAGTTTACAGGGATTTGGGGATGGCTACACCTTC. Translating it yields CASSLQGFGDGYTF.

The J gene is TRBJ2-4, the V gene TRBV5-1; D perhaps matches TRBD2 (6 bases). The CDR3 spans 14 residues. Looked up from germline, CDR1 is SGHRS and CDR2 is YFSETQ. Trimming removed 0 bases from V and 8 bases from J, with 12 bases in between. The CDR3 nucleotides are TGCGCCAGCAGCTTGGCTCCCCGCGGGGACATTCAGTACTTC. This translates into CASSLAPRGDIQYF.

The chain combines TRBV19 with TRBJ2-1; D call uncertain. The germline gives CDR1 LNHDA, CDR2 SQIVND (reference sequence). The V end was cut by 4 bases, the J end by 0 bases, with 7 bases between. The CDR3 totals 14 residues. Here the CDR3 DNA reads TGTGCCAGTAGTAGGGCTTCCTCCTACAATGAGCAGTTCTTC. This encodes CASSRASSYNEQFF.

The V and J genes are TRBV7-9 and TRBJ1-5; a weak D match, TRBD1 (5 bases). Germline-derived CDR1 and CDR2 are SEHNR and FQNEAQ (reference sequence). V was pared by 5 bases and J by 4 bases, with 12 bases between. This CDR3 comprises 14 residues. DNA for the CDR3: TGTGCCAGCAGCCCATCGGGGGGGAATCAGCCCCAGCATTTT. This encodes CASSPSGGNQPQHF.

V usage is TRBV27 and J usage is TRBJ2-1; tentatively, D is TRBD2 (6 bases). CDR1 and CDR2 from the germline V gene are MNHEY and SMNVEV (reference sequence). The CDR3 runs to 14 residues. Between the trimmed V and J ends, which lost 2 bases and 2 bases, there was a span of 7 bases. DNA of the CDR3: TGTGCCAGCAGTTTAGGAGGGGCCTACAATGAGCAGTTCTTC. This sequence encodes CASSLGGAYNEQFF.

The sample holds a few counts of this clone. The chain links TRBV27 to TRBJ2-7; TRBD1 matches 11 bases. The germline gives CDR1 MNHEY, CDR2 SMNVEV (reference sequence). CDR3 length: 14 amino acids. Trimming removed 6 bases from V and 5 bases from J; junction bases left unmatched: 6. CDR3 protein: CASRLDRGQDEQYF. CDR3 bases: TGTGCCAGCAGATTGGACAGGGGGCAAGACGAGCAGTACTTC.

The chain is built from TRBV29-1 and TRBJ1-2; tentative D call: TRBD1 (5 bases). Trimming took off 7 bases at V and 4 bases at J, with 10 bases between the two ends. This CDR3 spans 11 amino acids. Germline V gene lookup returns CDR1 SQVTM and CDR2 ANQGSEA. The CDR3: CSARETYGYTF. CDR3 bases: TGCAGCGCCAGGGAAACCTATGGCTACACCTTC.